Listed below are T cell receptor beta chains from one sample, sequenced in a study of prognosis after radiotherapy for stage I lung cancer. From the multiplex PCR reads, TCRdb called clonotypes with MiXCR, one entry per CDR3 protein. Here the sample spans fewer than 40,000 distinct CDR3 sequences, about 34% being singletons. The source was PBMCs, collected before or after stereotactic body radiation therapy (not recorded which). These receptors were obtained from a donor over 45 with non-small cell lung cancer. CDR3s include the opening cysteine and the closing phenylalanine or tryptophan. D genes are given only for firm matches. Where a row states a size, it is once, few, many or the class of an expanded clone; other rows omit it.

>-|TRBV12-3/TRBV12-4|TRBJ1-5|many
TGTGCCAGCAGTCGGGACACAAATCAGCCCCAGCATTTT
CASSRDTNQPQHF
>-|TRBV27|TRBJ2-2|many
TGTGCCAGCGGATCTCTTAACACCGGGGAGCTGTTTTTT
CASGSLNTGELFF
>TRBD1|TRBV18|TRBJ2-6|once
TGTGCCAGCTCTCCCGGGACAGGGGTCCTCTACGGGGCCAACGTCCTGACTTTC
CASSPGTGVLYGANVLTF
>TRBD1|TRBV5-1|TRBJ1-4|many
TGCGCCAGCAGCCTAAAGGGACAGGGGGCTTTATCTAATGAAAAACTGTTTTTT
CASSLKGQGALSNEKLFF
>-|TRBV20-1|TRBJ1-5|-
TGCAGTGCTAGAGAAACATGGGGCGATCAGCCCCAGCATTTT
CSARETWGDQPQHF
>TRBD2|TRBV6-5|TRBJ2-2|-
TGTGCCAGCAGTTACGCTGGAGCGGGAGGGCTGGCCGGGGAGCTGTTTTTT
CASSYAGAGGLAGELFF
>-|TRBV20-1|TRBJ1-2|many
TGCAGTGCTAGCAACAGCCTTTACTATGGCTACACCTTC
CSASNSLYYGYTF
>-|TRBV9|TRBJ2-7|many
TGTGCCAGCAGCGTAGGGAGGCTAGCCCAGGTTCAGTACTTC
CASSVGRLAQVQYF
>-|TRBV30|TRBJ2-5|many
TGTGCCTGCCTGCCGAGGGGACGAGAGACCCAGTACTTC
CACLPRGRETQYF
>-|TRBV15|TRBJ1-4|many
TGTGCCACCAGCAGAGATGCGGGGGGTAATGAAAAACTGTTTTTT
CATSRDAGGNEKLFF
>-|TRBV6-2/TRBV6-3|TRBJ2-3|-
TGTGCCAGCAGTGGCTTTGGGGGAGATACGCAGTATTTT
CASSGFGGDTQYF
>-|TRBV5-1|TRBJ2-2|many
TGCGCCAGTGGTCCCGGGACCAACACCGGGGAGCTGTTTTTT
CASGPGTNTGELFF
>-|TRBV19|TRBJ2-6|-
TGTGCCAGTAGTATCCCCACGGGCAGAAGAACGACTGGGGCCAACGTCCTGACTTTC
CASSIPTGRRTTGANVLTF
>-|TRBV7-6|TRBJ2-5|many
TGTGCCAGCAGCCCCGGGGTAGGGGGGACCCAGTACTTC
CASSPGVGGTQYF
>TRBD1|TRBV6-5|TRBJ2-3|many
TGTGCCAGCAGTTACTCTTCGGGACAGGGAACAGATACGCAGTATTTT
CASSYSSGQGTDTQYF
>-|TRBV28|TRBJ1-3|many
TGTGCCAGCAGTTTCCTTCGGGACGCCGTCTACTCTGGAAACACCATATATTTT
CASSFLRDAVYSGNTIYF
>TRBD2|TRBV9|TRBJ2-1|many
TGTGCCCCAGGGCGGGAGAACTACAATGAGCAGTTCTTC
CAPGRENYNEQFF
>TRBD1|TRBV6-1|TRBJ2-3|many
TGTGCCAGCAGACCCGGGACAGGTGGGACAGATACGCAGTATTTT
CASRPGTGGTDTQYF
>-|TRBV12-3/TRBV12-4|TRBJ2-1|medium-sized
TGTGCCAGCAGTCTCGGGGCCTACAATGAGCAGTTCTTC
CASSLGAYNEQFF
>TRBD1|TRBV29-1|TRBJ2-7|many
TGCAGCGCCTGGACAGGGGGAGGGTACGAGCAGTACTTC
CSAWTGGGYEQYF
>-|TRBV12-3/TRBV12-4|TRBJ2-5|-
TGTGCCAGCGGTTTAGCGGCGTATCAAGAGACCCAGTACTTC
CASGLAAYQETQYF
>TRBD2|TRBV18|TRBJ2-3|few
TGTGCCAGCTCACCTCCGGTGGGGGGGGCGAAGATAGCGGGGGGCCAAGGCACAGATACGCAGTATTTT
CASSPPVGGAKIAGGQGTDTQYF
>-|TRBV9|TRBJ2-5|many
TGTGCCAGCAGCGTAGGGGGCCAAGAGACCCAGTACTTC
CASSVGGQETQYF
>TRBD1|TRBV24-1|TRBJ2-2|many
TGTGCCACCAGAGGACAGGACAGGGGAAACACCGGGGAGCTGTTTTTT
CATRGQDRGNTGELFF
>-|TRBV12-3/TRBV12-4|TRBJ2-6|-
TGTGCCAGCAGCAGATTGGGGGTGGGGGCCAACGTCCTGACTTTC
CASSRLGVGANVLTF
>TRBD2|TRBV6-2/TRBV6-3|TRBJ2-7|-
TGTGCCAGCAGTTACTTCGCCGCCGGGACTAGTCGCGAGCAGTACTTC
CASSYFAAGTSREQYF
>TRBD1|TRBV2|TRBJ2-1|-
TGTGCCAGCAGGCCGGGACAGGGGGCCTACAATGAGCAGTTCTTC
CASRPGQGAYNEQFF